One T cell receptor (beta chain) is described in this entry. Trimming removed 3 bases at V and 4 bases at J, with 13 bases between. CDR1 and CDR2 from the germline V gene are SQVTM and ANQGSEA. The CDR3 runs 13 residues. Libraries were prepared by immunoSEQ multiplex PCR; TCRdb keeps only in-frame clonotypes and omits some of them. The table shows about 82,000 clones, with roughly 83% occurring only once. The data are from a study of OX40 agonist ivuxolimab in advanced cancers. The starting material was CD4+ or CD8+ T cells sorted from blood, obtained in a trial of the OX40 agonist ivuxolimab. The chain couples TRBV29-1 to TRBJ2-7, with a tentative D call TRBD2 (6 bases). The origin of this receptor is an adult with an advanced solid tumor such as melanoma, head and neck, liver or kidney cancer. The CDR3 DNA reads TGCAGCGTTGAGGGGGTCGCGGGGTACGAGCAGTACTTC. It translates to CSVEGVAGYEQYF.